Following are 6 T cell receptor beta chains from one sample sequenced in a study of T cell repertoires in cytomegalovirus infection. TCRdb reanalysed the reads using MiXCR and keeps one entry per CDR3 protein. The sample includes about 360,000 distinct CDR3 sequences, less than 20% of them seen just once. Sequenced sample: PBMCs. Receptor source: a human donor in good health (CMV status not recorded). Some clones in this sample may be carry-over from other donors' samples.

V gene TRBV14 combines with J gene TRBJ1-1; D not certain. CDR3 size: 16 residues. CDR1 SGHDN and CDR2 FVKESK come from the germline V gene. V gave up 4 bases and J gave up 4 bases, with 19 bases separating them. Here the CDR3 reads CASSPSRGRLGTEAFF. CDR3 nucleotides: TGTGCCAGCAGCCCGTCCCGTGGACGGTTAGGCACTGAAGCTTTCTTT.

This rearrangement joins TRBV14 to TRBJ1-5; D is unclear. Germline V lookup: CDR1 SGHDN, CDR2 FVKESK. The CDR3 length is 14 residues. Trimming left V 10 bases short and J 0 bases short, with 13 bases between. CDR3 sequence reads: CATATDDSNQPQHF. The DNA for the CDR3 is TGTGCCACCGCGACGGATGATAGCAATCAGCCCCAGCATTTT.

This clonotype appeared many times. CDR3 in amino acids: CASRRLAGPQETQYF. DNA for the CDR3: TGTGCCAGCAGAAGACTAGCGGGGCCCCAAGAGACCCAGTACTTC. The chain is built from TRBV28 and TRBJ2-5; 11 bases are shared with TRBD2. CDR1 and CDR2 (germline): MDHEN, SYDVKM. V lost 6 bases, J lost 1 base, and 4 bases stayed unmatched. The CDR3 is 15 residues long.

The sample holds one count of this clonotype. The gene calls are TRBV20-1 and TRBJ2-1, with D possibly being TRBD1 (5 bases). The V end lost 3 bases, the J end lost 0 bases, and 12 bases lay between the germline ends. The CDR3 is 15 residues long. Per germline, CDR1 DFQATT and CDR2 SNEGSKA (reference sequence). CDR3 sequence reads: CSASTGPGSYNEQFF. CDR3 in DNA: TGCAGTGCTAGTACAGGACCGGGCTCCTACAATGAGCAGTTCTTC.

This clonotype was detected ten times or more. The rearrangement links TRBV7-2 to TRBJ2-3; D may be TRBD2 (6 bases). The germline gives CDR1 SGHTA, CDR2 FQGNSA. V lost 5 bases and J 2 bases, leaving 14 bases between the germline ends. The length of the CDR3 is 15 residues. The CDR3 loop is CASSQWGGYTDTQYF. The CDR3 nucleotides read TGTGCCAGCAGCCAATGGGGAGGTTACACAGATACGCAGTATTTT.

This rearrangement joins TRBV7-9 to TRBJ1-2; D is possibly TRBD1 (6 bases). CDR1 SEHNR and CDR2 FQNEAQ come from the germline V gene (reference sequence). Trimming took off 4 bases at V and 7 bases at J, with 13 bases between the two ends. The CDR3 is 13 amino acids. The CDR3 DNA reads as TGTGCCAGCAGCTCTGGCCAGGGGTTTGGCTACACCTTC. This gives the protein CASSSGQGFGYTF.